Each of the 7 T cell receptor beta chains below was sequenced from the same sample in a study of shared clonotypes between healthy human individuals. Profiling relied on immunoSEQ multiplex PCR, and the TCRdb table lists in-frame clones only, not all of them. Among 600,000 to 800,000 clones listed, over 55% were seen once. Material: memory CD4+ T cells sorted from blood. Subset indicated: CD45RA-negative fraction. These receptors were taken from a woman aged 25 to 39 in good health.

This clone is a singleton in its sample. The chain combines TRBV7-9 with TRBJ2-7; no reliable D call. Germline values: CDR1 SEHNR, CDR2 FQNEAQ (reference sequence). CDR3 size: 14 residues. Between the trimmed V and J ends, which lost 0 bases and 2 bases, there was a span of 8 bases. CDR3 region: CASSLADGTYEQYF. The DNA for the CDR3 is TGTGCCAGCAGCTTAGCGGACGGAACCTACGAGCAGTACTTC.

This chain links TRBV7-9 with TRBJ1-2; TRBD1 matches at 9 bases. This CDR3 contains 16 residues. In germline, CDR1 is SEHNR, CDR2 FQNEAQ (reference sequence). V shed 1 base, J shed 6 bases, and the junction held 9 bases outside the gene matches. DNA for the CDR3: TGTGCCAGCAGCTTAGTCACGGTGGGGACAGGGAATGGCTACACCTTC. Its protein product is CASSLVTVGTGNGYTF.

This clone occurred once. The chain has TRBV19 and TRBJ2-7; 9 nucleotides line up with TRBD2. There are 14 residues in the CDR3. CDR1 LNHDA and CDR2 SQIVND come from the germline V gene (reference sequence). The junction had 5 bases not matched to a gene; V was cut back by 5 bases and J by 3 bases. This chain's CDR3 is CASSYGLASYEQYF. CDR3 nucleotides: TGTGCCAGTAGTTATGGACTAGCGAGCTACGAGCAGTACTTC.

This clone was observed a few times. This chain joins TRBV2 and TRBJ2-7; D perhaps matches TRBD2 (6 bases). Germline V gene sequence: CDR1 SNHLY, CDR2 FYNNEI. Deletions cut 4 bases from V and 0 bases from J, with 16 bases between. The CDR3 sequence is 16 residues long. CDR3 sequence reads: CASSGGSGSSSYEQYF. CDR3 nucleotides: TGTGCCAGCAGTGGGGGGAGCGGGTCGAGCTCCTACGAGCAGTACTTC.

Note on this clone: The same CDR3 is also encoded by other DNA sequences in this sample. This rearrangement joins TRBV19 to TRBJ1-5; D is perhaps TRBD1 (5 bases). This CDR3 has 14 residues. Germline assignment: CDR1 LNHDA and CDR2 SQIVND (reference sequence). The V and J ends lost 5 bases and 2 bases respectively, with 10 bases between them. The CDR3 spells CASSGQGGNQPQHF. In DNA, the CDR3 is TGTGCCAGTAGTGGGCAGGGTGGCAATCAGCCCCAGCATTTT.

The J gene is TRBJ1-2, the V gene TRBV28; D perhaps matches TRBD1 (5 bases). Germline V gives CDR1 MDHEN, CDR2 SYDVKM. The CDR3 has 17 residues. V was shortened by 1 base and J by 8 bases, with 23 bases between the two germline ends. The CDR3 loop reads CASSLSSWDWGQIGYTF. Written as DNA, the CDR3 is TGTGCCAGCAGTTTATCTTCCTGGGATTGGGGCCAGATCGGCTACACCTTC.

This rearrangement joins TRBV5-4 to TRBJ2-3; no firm D call. The CDR3 length is 14 residues. V lost 0 bases to trimming and J lost 0 bases, with 5 bases between them. CDR1 and CDR2 (germline): SGHNT, YYREEE (reference sequence). The CDR3, as DNA: TGTGCCAGCAGCTTGGGAAGTAGCACAGATACGCAGTATTTT. Translated, it gives CASSLGSSTDTQYF.